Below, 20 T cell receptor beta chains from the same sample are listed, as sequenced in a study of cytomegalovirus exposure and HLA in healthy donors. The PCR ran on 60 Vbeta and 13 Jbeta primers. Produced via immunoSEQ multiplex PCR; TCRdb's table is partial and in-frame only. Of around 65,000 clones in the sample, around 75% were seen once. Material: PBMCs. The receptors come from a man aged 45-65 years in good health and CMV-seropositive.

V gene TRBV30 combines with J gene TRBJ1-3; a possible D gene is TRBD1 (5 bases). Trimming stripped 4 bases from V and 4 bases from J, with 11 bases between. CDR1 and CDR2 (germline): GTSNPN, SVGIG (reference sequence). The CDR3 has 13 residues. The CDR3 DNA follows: TGTGCCTGGACCCCAGGGCCCGGAAACACCATATATTTT. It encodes CAWTPGPGNTIYF.

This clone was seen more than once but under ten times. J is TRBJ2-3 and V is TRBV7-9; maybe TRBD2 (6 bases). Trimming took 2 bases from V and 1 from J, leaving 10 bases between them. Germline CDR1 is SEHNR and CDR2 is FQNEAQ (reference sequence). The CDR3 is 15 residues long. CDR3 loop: CASSLLGGGTDTQYF. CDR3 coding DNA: TGTGCCAGCAGCTTACTCGGGGGAGGCACAGATACGCAGTATTTT.

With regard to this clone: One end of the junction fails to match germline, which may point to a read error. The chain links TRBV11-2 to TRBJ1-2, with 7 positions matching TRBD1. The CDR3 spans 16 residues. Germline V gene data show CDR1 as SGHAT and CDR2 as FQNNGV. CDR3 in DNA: TGTGCCAGCAGCCATGAAGGACAGGCGCCCATCTATGGCTACAACTTC. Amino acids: CASSHEGQAPIYGYNF.

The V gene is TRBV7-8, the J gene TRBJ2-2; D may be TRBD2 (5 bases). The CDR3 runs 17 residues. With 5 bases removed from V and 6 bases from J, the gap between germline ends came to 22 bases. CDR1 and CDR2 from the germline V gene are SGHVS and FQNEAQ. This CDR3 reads CASSLRLEGEGPGELFF. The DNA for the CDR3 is TGTGCCAGCAGCCTCCGTTTAGAGGGAGAAGGTCCCGGGGAGCTGTTTTTT.

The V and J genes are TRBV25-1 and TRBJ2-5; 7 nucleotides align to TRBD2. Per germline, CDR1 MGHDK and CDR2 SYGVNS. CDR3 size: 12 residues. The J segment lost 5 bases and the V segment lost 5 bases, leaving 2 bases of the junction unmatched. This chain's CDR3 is CASSSGGETQYF. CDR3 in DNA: TGTGCCAGCAGTTCCGGGGGGGAGACCCAGTACTTC.

The CDR3 loop is CASSHTSKDEQFF. The CDR3 DNA is TGTGCCAGCAGCCACACTAGCAAAGATGAGCAGTTCTTC. The genes are TRBV4-2 and TRBJ2-1, with D possibly TRBD2 on 6 matching bases. Germline V CDR1 and CDR2: LGHNA, YNFKEQ. The CDR3 is 13 residues long. V dropped 3 bases and J dropped 8 bases, with 11 bases sitting between them.

The CDR3 sequence: CASSERASGEENIQYF. The CDR3 coding sequence is TGTGCCAGCAGTGAAAGGGCTAGCGGGGAGGAAAACATTCAGTACTTC. This rearrangement joins TRBV2 to TRBJ2-4, with 9 positions matching TRBD2. There are 16 residues in the CDR3. Germline CDR1 is SNHLY and CDR2 is FYNNEI. J gave up 5 bases and V 2 bases, and 7 bases lay outside the gene matches.

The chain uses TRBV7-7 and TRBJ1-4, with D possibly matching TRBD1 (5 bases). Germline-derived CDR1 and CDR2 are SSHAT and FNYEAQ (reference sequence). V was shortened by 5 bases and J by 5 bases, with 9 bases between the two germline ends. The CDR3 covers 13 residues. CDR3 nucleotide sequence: TGTGCCAGCAGCCGGGGGGAAAATGAAAAACTGTTTTTT. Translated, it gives CASSRGENEKLFF. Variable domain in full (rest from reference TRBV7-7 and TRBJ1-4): GAGVSQSPRYKVTKRGQDVTLRCDPISSHATLYWYQQALGQGPEFLTYFNYEAQPDKSGLPSDRFSAERPEGSISTLTIQRTEQRDSAMYRCASSRGENEKLFFGSGTQLSVL.

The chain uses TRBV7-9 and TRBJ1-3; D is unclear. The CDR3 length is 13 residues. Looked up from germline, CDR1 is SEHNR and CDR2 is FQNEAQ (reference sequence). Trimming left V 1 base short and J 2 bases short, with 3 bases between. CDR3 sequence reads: CASSLDTGNTIYF. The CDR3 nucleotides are TGTGCCAGCAGCTTAGACACTGGAAACACCATATATTTT.

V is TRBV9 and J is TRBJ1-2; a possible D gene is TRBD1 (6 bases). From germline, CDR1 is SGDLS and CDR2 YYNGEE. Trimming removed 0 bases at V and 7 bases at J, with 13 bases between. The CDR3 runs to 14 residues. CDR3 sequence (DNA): TGTGCCAGCAGCGTAGGGAACAGGGTCTCTGGCTACACCTTC. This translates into CASSVGNRVSGYTF.

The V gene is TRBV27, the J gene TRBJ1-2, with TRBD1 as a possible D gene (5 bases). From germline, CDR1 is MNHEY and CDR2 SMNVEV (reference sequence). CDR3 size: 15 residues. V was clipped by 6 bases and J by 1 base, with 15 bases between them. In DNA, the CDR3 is TGTGCCAGCAGCAGGCTGACAGAATTTAACTATGGCTACACCTTC. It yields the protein CASSRLTEFNYGYTF.

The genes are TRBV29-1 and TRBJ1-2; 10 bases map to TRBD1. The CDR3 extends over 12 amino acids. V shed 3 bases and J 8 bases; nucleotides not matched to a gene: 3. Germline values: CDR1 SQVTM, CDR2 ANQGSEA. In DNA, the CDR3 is TGCAGCGTTGATGGACAGGGGGGAGGCTACACCTTC. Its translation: CSVDGQGGGYTF.

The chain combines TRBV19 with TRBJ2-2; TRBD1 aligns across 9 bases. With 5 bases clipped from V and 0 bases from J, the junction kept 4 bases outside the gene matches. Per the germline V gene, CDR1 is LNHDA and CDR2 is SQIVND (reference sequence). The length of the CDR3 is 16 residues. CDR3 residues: CASSPRTGANTGELFF. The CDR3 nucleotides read TGTGCCAGTAGTCCCAGGACAGGGGCGAACACCGGGGAGCTGTTTTTT.

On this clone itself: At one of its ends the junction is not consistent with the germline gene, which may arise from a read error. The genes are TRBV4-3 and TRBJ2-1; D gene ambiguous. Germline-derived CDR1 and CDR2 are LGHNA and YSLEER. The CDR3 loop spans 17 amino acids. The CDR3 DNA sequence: TGCGCCACCAGCCCAGATCTGATCGTACTCATCTACAATGAGCAGTTCTTC. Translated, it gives CATSPDLIVLIYNEQFF.

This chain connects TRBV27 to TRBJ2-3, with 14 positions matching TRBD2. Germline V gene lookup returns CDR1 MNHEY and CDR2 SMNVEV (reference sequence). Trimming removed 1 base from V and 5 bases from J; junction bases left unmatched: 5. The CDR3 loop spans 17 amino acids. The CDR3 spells CASSLYPGLAGEDTQYF. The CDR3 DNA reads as TGTGCCAGCAGTTTATACCCGGGACTAGCGGGGGAAGATACGCAGTATTTT.

The CDR3 here is CATRDRGQKNYNEQFF. The CDR3 DNA follows: TGTGCAACCCGGGACAGGGGTCAAAAAAACTACAATGAGCAGTTCTTC. The chain combines TRBV6-6 with TRBJ2-1, with TRBD1 matching 10 bases. Germline values: CDR1 MNHNY, CDR2 SVGAGI (reference sequence). This CDR3 contains 16 residues.

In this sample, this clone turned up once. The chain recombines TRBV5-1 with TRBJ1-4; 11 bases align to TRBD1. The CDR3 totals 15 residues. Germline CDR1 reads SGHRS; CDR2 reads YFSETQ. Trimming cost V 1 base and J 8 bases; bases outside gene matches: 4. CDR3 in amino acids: CASSLTGTGGEKLFF. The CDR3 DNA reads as TGCGCCAGCAGCTTGACCGGGACAGGGGGAGAAAAACTGTTTTTT.

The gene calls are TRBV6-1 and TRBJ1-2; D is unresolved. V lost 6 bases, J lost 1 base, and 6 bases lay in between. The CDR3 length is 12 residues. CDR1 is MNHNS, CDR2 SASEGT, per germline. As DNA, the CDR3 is TGTGCCAGCAGCCAGTTTAACTATGGCTACACCTTC. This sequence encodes CASSQFNYGYTF.

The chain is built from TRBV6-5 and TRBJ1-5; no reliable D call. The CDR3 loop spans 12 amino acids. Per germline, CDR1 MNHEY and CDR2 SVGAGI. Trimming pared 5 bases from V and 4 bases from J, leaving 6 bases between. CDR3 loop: CASSERNQPQHF. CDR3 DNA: TGTGCCAGCAGTGAACGGAATCAGCCCCAGCATTTT.

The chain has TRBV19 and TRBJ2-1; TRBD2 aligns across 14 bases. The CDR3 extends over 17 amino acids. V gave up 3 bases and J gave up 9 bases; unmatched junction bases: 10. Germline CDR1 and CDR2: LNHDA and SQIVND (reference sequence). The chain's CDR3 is CASSISTSGRAVGEQFF. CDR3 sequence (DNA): TGTGCCAGTAGTATCTCGACTAGCGGGAGGGCGGTTGGTGAGCAGTTCTTC.